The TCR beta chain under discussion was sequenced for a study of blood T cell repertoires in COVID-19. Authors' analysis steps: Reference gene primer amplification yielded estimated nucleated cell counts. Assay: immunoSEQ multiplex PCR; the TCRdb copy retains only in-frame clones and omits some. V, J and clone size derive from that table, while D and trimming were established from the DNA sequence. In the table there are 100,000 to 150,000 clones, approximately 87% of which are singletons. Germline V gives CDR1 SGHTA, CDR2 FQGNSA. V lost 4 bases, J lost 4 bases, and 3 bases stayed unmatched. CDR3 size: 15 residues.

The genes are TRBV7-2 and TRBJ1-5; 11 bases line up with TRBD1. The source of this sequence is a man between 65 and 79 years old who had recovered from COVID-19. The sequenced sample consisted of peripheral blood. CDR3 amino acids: CASSSGTGGNQPQHF. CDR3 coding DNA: TGTGCCAGCAGCTCCGGGACAGGGGGGAATCAGCCCCAGCATTTT.